This entry is about one T cell receptor (beta chain). This entry belongs to a study of blood T cell repertoires in COVID-19. On the study more broadly: Sites across the United States, Italy and Spain contributed samples from acute and convalescent COVID-19. The analysed material was cDNA or gDNA that came from T cells, B-cell-depleted T cells, or PBMCs.

V was cut by 0 bases and J by 7 bases, with 19 bases left in between. The CDR3 contains 16 residues. CDR1 is SGHRS, CDR2 YFSETQ, per germline. Original processing methods: Nucleated cell number was recorded as an estimate derived from reference gene primer amplification. Assay: immunoSEQ multiplex PCR; the TCRdb copy retains only in-frame clones and omits some. V and J calls and clone size are as listed in that table; D and trimming were resolved from the DNA. The table has roughly 110,000 clones, roughly 84% seen once; the top ten hold around 4.4%. Sequenced material: peripheral blood. The chain couples TRBV5-1 to TRBJ2-5, with TRBD2 as a possible D gene (6 bases). The origin of this receptor is a human donor in a cohort sampled during active COVID-19. The CDR3 sequence is CASSLVGAGRKRTQYF. CDR3 DNA: TGCGCCAGCAGCTTGGTTGGGGCGGGACGCAAGAGGACCCAGTACTTC.